The 29 T cell receptor beta chains given below trace back to one sample, sequenced in a study of T cell responses to AZD1222 COVID-19 vaccine. Method: immunoSEQ multiplex PCR; TCRdb's copy keeps in-frame clones and lacks some. The profile shows 65,000 to 70,000 clones, about 90% of them singletons. Sequencing was performed on peripheral blood, taken on day 0 of AZD1222 vaccination. The receptor source for this set is an adult in good health.

The rearrangement links TRBV19 to TRBJ1-2; D gene uncertain. Trimming removed 1 base at V and 7 bases at J, with 13 bases between. The CDR3 contains 14 residues. Germline lookup yields CDR1 LNHDA and CDR2 SQIVND (reference sequence). The CDR3 loop is CASSIVHSSGGYTF. CDR3 DNA sequence: TGTGCCAGTAGTATAGTACACAGCTCGGGTGGCTACACCTTC.

On this clone itself: One end of the junction does not line up with germline, which may come from a read error. The chain links TRBV6-5 to TRBJ2-7; unclear D gene. The V gene's germline CDR1 is MNHEY and CDR2 SVGAGI. This CDR3 region has 11 residues. CDR3 bases: TGTGCCAGCAGTAACTCCTACGAGCAGTACTTC. Protein: CASSNSYEQYF.

The chain combines TRBV5-1 with TRBJ1-1; no firm D call. Trimming removed 5 bases from V and 0 bases from J, with 8 bases in between. The CDR3 loop spans 13 amino acids. From germline, CDR1 is SGHRS and CDR2 YFSETQ. CDR3 residues: CASRSPMNTEAFF. CDR3 in DNA: TGCGCCAGCAGGTCTCCTATGAACACTGAAGCTTTCTTT.

The V call is TRBV6-5, the J call TRBJ2-7, with 9 bases aligning to TRBD2. Germline V gives CDR1 MNHEY, CDR2 SVGAGI. V trimming: 4 bases; J trimming: 6 bases; junction bases outside the gene matches: 13. The CDR3 consists of 16 residues. The CDR3 here is CASSSTSGTSFSEQYF. The CDR3 region has the DNA TGTGCCAGCAGTTCAACGTCCGGGACTAGCTTCTCCGAGCAGTACTTC.

The V gene is TRBV28, the J gene TRBJ1-2; maybe TRBD1 (5 bases). This CDR3 is 13 amino acids long. The germline V gene encodes CDR1 MDHEN and CDR2 SYDVKM. V lost 7 bases, J lost 5 bases, and 14 bases lay in between. CDR3 bases: TGTGCCAGCAATGAAGGGGCGAGATATGGCTACACCTTC. This codes for CASNEGARYGYTF.

This chain links TRBV14 with TRBJ2-7; weak D call: TRBD2 (5 bases). Germline V gene data show CDR1 as SGHDN and CDR2 as FVKESK. The CDR3 is 13 residues long. Between the trimmed V and J ends, which lost 2 bases and 5 bases, there was a span of 10 bases. CDR3 DNA sequence: TGTGCCAGCAGCCAACCACTAGTCAACGAGCAGTACTTC. Residues: CASSQPLVNEQYF. Full variable domain (missing parts from reference TRBV14 and TRBJ2-7): EAGVTQFPSHSVIEKGQTVTLRCDPISGHDNLYWYRRVMGKEIKFLLHFVKESKQDESGMPNNRFLAERTGGTYSTLKVQPAELEDSGVYFCASSQPLVNEQYFGPGTRLTVT.

On this clone: Other nucleotide sequences from this sample produce the same CDR3. The chain has TRBV4-2 and TRBJ2-1, with a weak D call TRBD2 (6 bases). The germline V and J ends were trimmed by 0 bases and 4 bases, with 10 bases remaining between them. CDR3 length: 15 amino acids. Germline CDR1 reads LGHNA; CDR2 reads YNFKEQ. CDR3 sequence reads: CASSQDQEGYNEQFF. The CDR3, as DNA: TGTGCCAGCAGCCAAGATCAGGAGGGATACAATGAGCAGTTCTTC.

The chain uses TRBV7-3 and TRBJ2-1; D is uncertain. There are 16 residues in the CDR3. Germline CDR1 and CDR2: SGHTA and FQGTGA. V dropped 5 bases and J dropped 8 bases, with 22 bases sitting between them. The CDR3 loop reads CASSPDPPVPRDEQFF. The CDR3 DNA sequence: TGTGCCAGCAGCCCCGACCCCCCGGTCCCCCGGGATGAGCAGTTCTTC.

This rearrangement joins TRBV7-6 to TRBJ2-1; D is perhaps TRBD1 (6 bases). The CDR3 consists of 16 residues. The germline V gene has CDR1 SGHVS and CDR2 FNYEAQ. Trimming pared 6 bases from V and 0 bases from J, leaving 15 bases between. The CDR3 region has the DNA TGTGCCAGCAGACCAGGGGCTGAAAGCTCCTACAATGAGCAGTTCTTC. Its translation is CASRPGAESSYNEQFF.

The rearrangement joins TRBV2 to TRBJ2-1; 10 bases are a match to TRBD1. Germline V gene lookup returns CDR1 SNHLY and CDR2 FYNNEI. With 7 bases clipped from V and 6 bases from J, the junction kept 6 bases outside the gene matches. CDR3 length: 14 amino acids. DNA of the CDR3: TGTGCCAGCAAACGGGACAGGGGCCCCAATGAGCAGTTCTTC. It encodes CASKRDRGPNEQFF.

The V and J genes are TRBV5-4 and TRBJ2-4, with 7 bases matching TRBD2. CDR1 and CDR2 from the germline V gene are SGHNT and YYREEE (reference sequence). The V and J ends lost 4 bases and 8 bases, in that order; junction bases with no gene match: 3. The CDR3 contains 12 residues. The CDR3 reads CASSIGGDIQYF. In DNA form, the CDR3 reads TGTGCCAGCAGCATTGGGGGGGACATTCAGTACTTC.

This CDR3 reads CASRLGGPGQPQHF. The CDR3 DNA is TGTGCCAGCAGGCTGGGGGGCCCCGGGCAGCCCCAGCATTTT. The chain employs TRBV28 and TRBJ1-5; TRBD1 might be the D (6 bases). Trimming removed 6 bases from V and 7 bases from J, with 16 bases in between. Germline CDR1 MDHEN, CDR2 SYDVKM. The CDR3 length is 14 residues.

This clone appeared a single time. The chain links TRBV14 to TRBJ1-6; D is ambiguous. The CDR3 covers 15 residues. Per the germline V gene, CDR1 is SGHDN and CDR2 is FVKESK. Trimming stripped 4 bases from V and 7 bases from J, with 14 bases between. The DNA of the CDR3 is TGTGCCAGCAGCCCCGTATACGGGAGCAATTCACCCCTCCACTTT. This codes for CASSPVYGSNSPLHF.

This clone was observed once. The V and J genes are TRBV19 and TRBJ2-5; possible D gene TRBD1, 7 bases. Germline V gene data show CDR1 as LNHDA and CDR2 as SQIVND (reference sequence). The germline V and J ends were trimmed by 3 bases and 2 bases, with 16 bases remaining between them. CDR3 size: 16 residues. CDR3 coding DNA: TGTGCCAGTAGTATTTGGAACAGGGGAGGTCAAGAGACCCAGTACTTC. Its protein product is CASSIWNRGGQETQYF.

V and J are TRBV19 and TRBJ2-5; D might be TRBD1 (5 bases). V was pared by 3 bases and J by 4 bases, with 9 bases between. This CDR3 has 13 residues. CDR1 LNHDA and CDR2 SQIVND come from the germline V gene (reference sequence). The CDR3 loop reads CASSMSGPETQYF. DNA of the CDR3: TGTGCCAGTAGTATGTCAGGGCCAGAGACCCAGTACTTC. Based on the CDR3 plus reference TRBV19 and TRBJ2-5, the full variable domain is DGGITQSPKYLFRKEGQNVTLSCEQNLNHDAMYWYRQDPGQGLRLIYYSQIVNDFQKGDIAEGYSVSREKKESFPLTVTSAQKNPTAFYLCASSMSGPETQYFGPGTRLLVL.

The chain carries TRBV4-1 and TRBJ1-6; D perhaps matches TRBD1 (5 bases). The ends were cut back, 4 bases at V and 10 bases at J, with 14 bases in the middle. Germline loops: CDR1 MGHRA, CDR2 YSYEKL. The CDR3 consists of 14 residues. Here the CDR3 reads CASSPGEMGSPLHF. The CDR3 coding sequence is TGCGCCAGCAGCCCGGGGGAGATGGGATCACCCCTCCACTTT.

This sequence joins TRBV2 and TRBJ1-1; D gene unclear. The CDR3 runs to 16 residues. Germline V CDR1 and CDR2: SNHLY, FYNNEI. V was shortened by 1 base and J by 0 bases, with 12 bases between the two germline ends. The CDR3 protein is CASSEEAAFMNTEAFF. The CDR3 coding sequence is TGTGCCAGCAGTGAAGAGGCAGCATTCATGAACACTGAAGCTTTCTTT.

The V and J genes are TRBV15 and TRBJ2-3, with D unresolved. Germline V gene data show CDR1 as LNHNV and CDR2 as YYDKDF (reference sequence). Trimming stripped 0 bases from V and 4 bases from J, with 5 bases between. The CDR3 has 13 residues. The CDR3 is CATSRDNADTQYF. CDR3 nucleotides: TGTGCCACCAGCAGAGATAATGCAGATACGCAGTATTTT.

The chain employs TRBV14 and TRBJ2-1, with 8 positions matching TRBD2. Germline V gene data show CDR1 as SGHDN and CDR2 as FVKESK. J lost 4 bases, V lost 5 bases, and 13 bases had no gene match. The CDR3 runs to 17 residues. The CDR3 nucleotides read TGTGCCAGCAGCTCAAAACCGACTAGCGAAGTATACAATGAGCAGTTCTTC. Its protein is CASSSKPTSEVYNEQFF.

The genes are TRBV25-1 and TRBJ2-3, with TRBD2 identical over 9 bases. V gave up 4 bases and J gave up 0 bases; unmatched junction bases: 2. The V gene's germline CDR1 is MGHDK and CDR2 SYGVNS. CDR3 length: 15 amino acids. CDR3 residues: CASSGSGRSTDTQYF. The CDR3 DNA sequence: TGTGCCAGCAGTGGCAGCGGGAGGAGCACAGATACGCAGTATTTT.

The rearrangement uses TRBV7-3 and TRBJ2-3; tentatively, D is TRBD1 or TRBD2 (5 bases each). The germline V gene encodes CDR1 SGHTA and CDR2 FQGTGA. This CDR3 contains 16 residues. V shed 7 bases and J shed 2 bases, with 19 bases lying between them. CDR3 DNA: TGTGCCAGCACCCCACACAGTGGGGGAGCCACAGATACGCAGTATTTT. It yields the protein CASTPHSGGATDTQYF.

This clone has a single count. The chain uses TRBV30 and TRBJ1-6; 8 bases fit TRBD1. Trimming removed 4 bases from V and 5 bases from J; junction bases left unmatched: 7. The CDR3 has 15 amino acids. CDR1 and CDR2 (germline): GTSNPN, SVGIG (reference sequence). CDR3 coding DNA: TGTGCCTGGACTCGGACAGGGCTAAATAATTCACCCCTCCACTTT. Amino acid sequence: CAWTRTGLNNSPLHF.

The chain has TRBV24-1 and TRBJ2-1, with D perhaps matching TRBD2 (5 bases). Germline V gene data show CDR1 as KGHDR and CDR2 as SFDVKD. The CDR3 loop spans 15 amino acids. V lost 4 bases, J lost 2 bases, and 11 bases lay in between. The CDR3 sequence: CATSERVRAYNEQFF. The CDR3 DNA reads as TGTGCCACCAGTGAGCGGGTACGAGCCTACAATGAGCAGTTCTTC.

J is TRBJ2-7 and V is TRBV20-1; D unresolved. CDR3 length: 12 amino acids. Trimming left V 3 bases short and J 5 bases short, with 11 bases between. Germline-derived CDR1 and CDR2 are DFQATT and SNEGSKA (reference sequence). In nucleotides, the CDR3 is TGCAGTGCTAGTCTCGTTCCGCACGAGCAGTACTTC. Translation: CSASLVPHEQYF.

This clone is a singleton in its sample. V usage is TRBV4-2 and J usage is TRBJ2-1; D call uncertain. The CDR3 extends over 11 amino acids. Trimming took 1 base from V and 8 from J, leaving 3 bases between them. Per germline, CDR1 LGHNA and CDR2 YNFKEQ. The DNA for the CDR3 is TGTGCCAGCAGCCAAGTAGATGAGCAGTTCTTC. It specifies CASSQVDEQFF.

The table lists this clone with a few counts. The rearrangement joins TRBV7-8 to TRBJ2-7; D unclear. The V end lost 3 bases, the J end lost 2 bases, and 14 bases lay between the germline ends. CDR3 length equals 15 residues. The germline V gene has CDR1 SGHVS and CDR2 FQNEAQ. The CDR3 DNA reads TGTGCCAGCAGCTTCTCGGCAGCCCAAGCCTACGAGCAGTACTTC. Its translation: CASSFSAAQAYEQYF. The whole variable domain, filled in from reference TRBV7-8 and TRBJ2-7, reads GAGVSQSPRYKVAKRGQDVALRCDPISGHVSLFWYQQALGQGPEFLTYFQNEAQLDKSGLPSDRFFAERPEGSVSTLKIQRTQQEDSAVYLCASSFSAAQAYEQYFGPGTRLTVT.

V and J are TRBV30 and TRBJ2-5, with TRBD2 matching over 8 bases. V was clipped by 2 bases and J by 5 bases; unmatched bases: 13. The V gene's germline CDR1 is GTSNPN and CDR2 SVGIG (reference sequence). The CDR3 is 16 residues long. The CDR3 here is CAWSSAGGFGWETQYF. The CDR3 region has the DNA TGTGCCTGGAGTTCGGCGGGAGGCTTTGGTTGGGAGACCCAGTACTTC.

J is TRBJ1-4 and V is TRBV13; perhaps TRBD1 as D (5 bases). Trimming removed 5 bases from V and 3 bases from J, with 13 bases in between. The CDR3 runs 15 residues. CDR1 is PRHDT, CDR2 FYEKMQ, per germline (reference sequence). The CDR3 DNA follows: TGTGCCAGCAGCCCCGCCGGGACGTCTAATGAAAAACTGTTTTTT. It translates to CASSPAGTSNEKLFF.

The chain combines TRBV5-4 with TRBJ2-5; the match to TRBD2 covers 7 bases. Trimming removed 4 bases from V and 1 base from J; junction bases left unmatched: 7. The CDR3 has 15 amino acids. CDR1 and CDR2 (germline): SGHNT, YYREEE (reference sequence). CDR3 protein: CASSTGLVLQETQYF. In DNA, the CDR3 is TGTGCCAGCAGCACCGGACTAGTCCTCCAAGAGACCCAGTACTTC. The full variable domain, completed using reference TRBV5-4 and TRBJ2-5, is ETGVTQSPTHLIKTRGQQVTLRCSSQSGHNTVSWYQQALGQGPQFIFQYYREEENGRGNFPPRFSGLQFPNYSSELNVNALELDDSALYLCASSTGLVLQETQYFGPGTRLLVL.